This is a list of T cell receptor beta chains from one sample in a study of T-cell reconstitution after alpha-beta-depleted transplantation in children. From the PCR reads, TCRdb called clonotypes with MiXCR, one entry per CDR3 protein. The table records some 640,000 distinct CDR3 sequences, over 15% of them present only once. The source material was PBMCs from the stem cell graft donor, sampled from the stem cell graft. All receptors come from a human donor who donated a stem cell graft to a child with acute myeloid leukemia. Each CDR3 is given with its conserved first and last residue. The D gene is left open where the match is weak. Some rows mark clone size as missing; the rest say once, few, many or name a class of expanded clone.

J,size,D,V,CDR3,DNA
TRBJ2-5,few,NA,TRBV7-7,CASSLGAAQETQYF,TGTGCCAGCAGCTTAGGGGCAGCCCAAGAGACCCAGTACTTC
TRBJ2-3,many,NA,TRBV12-3/TRBV12-4,CASSSPGLGHTDTQYF,TGTGCCAGCAGTTCGCCAGGGCTGGGACACACAGATACGCAGTATTTT
TRBJ2-7,few,TRBD1,TRBV5-1,CASSLEGQVSYEQYF,TGCGCCAGCAGCTTGGAGGGACAGGTGTCCTACGAGCAGTACTTC
TRBJ2-7,many,TRBD2,TRBV20-1,CSARDVGGGFGHEQYF,TGCAGTGCTAGAGATGTTGGCGGGGGTTTTGGTCACGAGCAGTACTTC
TRBJ1-2,many,NA,TRBV20-1,CSVPGPPNGYTF,TGCAGTGTCCCCGGACCCCCCAATGGCTACACCTTC
TRBJ1-6,NA,NA,TRBV7-9,CASSRDRAGAWSPLHF,TGTGCCAGCAGCCGCGACCGTGCGGGGGCATGGTCACCCCTCCACTTT
TRBJ1-1,few,NA,TRBV6-2/TRBV6-3,CASSYGFPNTEAFF,TGTGCCAGCAGTTACGGATTTCCTAACACTGAAGCTTTCTTT
TRBJ2-3,few,TRBD2,TRBV29-1,CSVEARERVGTDTQYF,TGCAGCGTTGAAGCGCGGGAGCGGGTAGGCACAGATACGCAGTATTTT
TRBJ2-1,NA,NA,TRBV7-7,CASSLGGSGGEREQFF,TGTGCCAGCAGCTTAGGGGGCTCGGGTGGGGAGCGTGAGCAGTTCTTC
TRBJ2-5,few,NA,TRBV7-9,CASSEVSGWETQYF,TGTGCCAGCAGCGAGGTATCGGGATGGGAGACCCAGTACTTC
TRBJ1-3,few,NA,TRBV12-5,CASGLVQFGKSGNTIYF,TGTGCTAGTGGTTTGGTACAATTTGGGAAATCTGGAAACACCATATATTTT
TRBJ2-1,NA,NA,TRBV12-3/TRBV12-4,CASSSPNRAYNEQFF,TGTGCCAGCAGTTCCCCCAACAGGGCCTACAATGAGCAGTTCTTC
TRBJ2-2,NA,NA,TRBV5-1,CASSRDGANTGELFF,TGCGCCAGCAGCCGGGACGGAGCGAACACCGGGGAGCTGTTTTTT
TRBJ1-1,NA,NA,TRBV6-1,CASSASRGMNTEAFF,TGTGCCAGCAGTGCTAGTCGAGGGATGAACACTGAAGCTTTCTTT
TRBJ1-2,NA,NA,TRBV4-3,CASSQASGESYGYTF,TGCGCCAGCAGCCAAGCTTCCGGGGAGAGCTATGGCTACACCTTC
TRBJ2-2,NA,NA,TRBV4-2,CASSQAFGELFF,TGTGCCAGCAGCCAAGCATTCGGGGAGCTGTTTTTT
TRBJ2-1,many,NA,TRBV15,CATSRDSGESEQFF,TGTGCCACCAGCAGAGATAGTGGGGAAAGTGAGCAGTTCTTC
TRBJ2-5,NA,NA,TRBV29-1,CSVEDRVDETQYF,TGCAGCGTTGAAGACAGGGTTGATGAGACCCAGTACTTC
TRBJ1-1,many,NA,TRBV9,CASSVTGIEAFF,TGTGCCAGCAGCGTCACAGGAATTGAAGCTTTCTTT
TRBJ2-1,NA,NA,TRBV6-2/TRBV6-3,CASSDYSYNEQFF,TGTGCCAGCAGTGATTACTCCTACAATGAGCAGTTCTTC
TRBJ2-3,many,TRBD1,TRBV7-9,CASSFPPRGRPTDTQYF,TGTGCCAGCAGCTTTCCCCCCAGGGGGCGCCCCACAGATACGCAGTATTTT
TRBJ2-3,many,TRBD2,TRBV20-1,CSARAAGGPTSTDTQYF,TGCAGTGCTAGAGCGGCGGGGGGCCCGACTAGCACAGATACGCAGTATTTT
TRBJ2-2,NA,NA,TRBV20-1,CSARRLELDGELFF,TGCAGTGCTAGGAGACTAGAGCTGGACGGGGAGCTGTTTTTT
TRBJ2-6,many,TRBD2,TRBV20-1,CSARDGTTSSGANVLTF,TGCAGTGCTAGAGATGGGACTACTTCCTCTGGGGCCAACGTCCTGACTTTC
TRBJ1-1,NA,NA,TRBV4-3,CASSPGHGVNTEAFF,TGCGCCAGCAGCCCGGGACATGGGGTGAACACTGAAGCTTTCTTT
TRBJ1-5,NA,NA,TRBV12-5,CASGLGWGQGQPQHF,TGTGCTAGTGGTTTGGGATGGGGGCAAGGTCAGCCCCAGCATTTT
TRBJ1-2,few,TRBD1,TRBV20-1,CSARDRDRGSRFGGYTF,TGCAGTGCTAGAGATCGGGACAGGGGGTCAAGGTTCGGTGGCTACACCTTC